This T cell receptor (beta chain) was recorded in a study of blood T cell repertoires in COVID-19. Turning to the study itself: Samples of COVID-19 (acute and convalescent) were obtained from the United States, Italy and Spain. PBMCs, B-cell-depleted T cells, or T cells provided the cDNA or gDNA that made up the material.

The CDR3 extends over 15 amino acids. Germline loops: CDR1 LNHDA, CDR2 SQIVND (reference sequence). As concerns this clone: An end of the junction does not agree with germline; a read error may underlie this.

In the original processing: Researchers report that nucleated cell counts were estimated from reference gene primer amplification. Data came from immunoSEQ multiplex PCR; TCRdb stores just in-frame clones and leaves some out. The V and J calls and the clone size are those of that table, but D and trimming were determined from the DNA. The sample includes roughly 280,000 clones, about nine tenths of them seen just once. Sequenced: peripheral blood. The clonotype was recovered from a woman in her fifties or sixties who had recovered from COVID-19. The chain joins TRBV19 to TRBJ2-3; 10 bases are shared with TRBD1. This chain's CDR3 is CATTWGGQGTGTQYF. The CDR3 DNA reads as TGTGCCACTACCTGGGGGGGACAGGGGACAGGTACGCAGTATTTT.